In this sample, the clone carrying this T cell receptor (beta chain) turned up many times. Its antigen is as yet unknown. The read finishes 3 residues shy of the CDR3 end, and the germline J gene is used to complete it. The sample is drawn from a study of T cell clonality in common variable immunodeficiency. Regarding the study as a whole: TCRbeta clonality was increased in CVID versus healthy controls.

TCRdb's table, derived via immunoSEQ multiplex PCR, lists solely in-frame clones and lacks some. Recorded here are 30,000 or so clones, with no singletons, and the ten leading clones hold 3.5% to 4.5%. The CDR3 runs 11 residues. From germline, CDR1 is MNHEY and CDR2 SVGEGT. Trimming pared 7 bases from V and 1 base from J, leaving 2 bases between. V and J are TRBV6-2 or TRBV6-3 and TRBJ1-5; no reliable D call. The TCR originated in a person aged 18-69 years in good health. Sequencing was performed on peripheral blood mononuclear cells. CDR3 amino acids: CASISNQPQHF. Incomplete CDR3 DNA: TGTGCCAGCATAAGCAATCAGCCC.